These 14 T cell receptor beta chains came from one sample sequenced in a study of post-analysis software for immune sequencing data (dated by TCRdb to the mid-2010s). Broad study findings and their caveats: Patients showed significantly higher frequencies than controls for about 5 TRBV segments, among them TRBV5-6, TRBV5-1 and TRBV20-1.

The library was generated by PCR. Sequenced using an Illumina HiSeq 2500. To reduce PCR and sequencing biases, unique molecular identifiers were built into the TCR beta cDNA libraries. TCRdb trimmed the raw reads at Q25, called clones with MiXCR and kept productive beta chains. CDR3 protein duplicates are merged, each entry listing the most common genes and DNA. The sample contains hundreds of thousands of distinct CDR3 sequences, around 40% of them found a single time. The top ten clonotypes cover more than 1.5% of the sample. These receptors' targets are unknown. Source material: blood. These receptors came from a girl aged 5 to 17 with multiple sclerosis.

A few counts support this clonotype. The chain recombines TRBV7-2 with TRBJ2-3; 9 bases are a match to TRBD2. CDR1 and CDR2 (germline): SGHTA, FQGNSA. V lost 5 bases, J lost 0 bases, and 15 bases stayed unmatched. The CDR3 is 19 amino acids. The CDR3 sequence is CASSLPPSGTRPSTDTQYF. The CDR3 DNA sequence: TGTGCCAGCAGCCTCCCGCCTAGCGGGACTAGGCCTAGCACAGATACGCAGTATTTT.

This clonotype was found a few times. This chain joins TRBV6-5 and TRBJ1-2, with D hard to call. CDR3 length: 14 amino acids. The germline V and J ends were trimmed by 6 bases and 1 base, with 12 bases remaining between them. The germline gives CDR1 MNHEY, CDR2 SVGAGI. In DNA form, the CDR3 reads TGTGCCAGCAGCCCTCAGGACGTTAACTATGGCTACACCTTC. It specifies CASSPQDVNYGYTF.

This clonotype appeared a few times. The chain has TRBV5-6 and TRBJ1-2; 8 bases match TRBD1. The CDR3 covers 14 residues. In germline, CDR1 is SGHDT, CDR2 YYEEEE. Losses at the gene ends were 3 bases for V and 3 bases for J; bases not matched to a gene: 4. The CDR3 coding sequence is TGTGCCAGCAGCTCCGGACAGGGTTACTATGGCTACACCTTC. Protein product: CASSSGQGYYGYTF.

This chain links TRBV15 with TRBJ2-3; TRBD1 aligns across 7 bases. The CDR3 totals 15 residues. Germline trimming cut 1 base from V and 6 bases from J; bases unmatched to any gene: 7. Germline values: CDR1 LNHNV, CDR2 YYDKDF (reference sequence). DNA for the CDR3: TGTGCCACCAGCAGAGTACAGGGGACAATCGATACGCAGTATTTT. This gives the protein CATSRVQGTIDTQYF. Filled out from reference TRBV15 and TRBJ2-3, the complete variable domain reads DAMVIQNPRYQVTQFGKPVTLSCSQTLNHNVMYWYQQKSSQAPKLLFHYYDKDFNNEADTPDNFQSRRPNTSFCFLDIRSPGLGDTAMYLCATSRVQGTIDTQYFGPGTRLTVL.

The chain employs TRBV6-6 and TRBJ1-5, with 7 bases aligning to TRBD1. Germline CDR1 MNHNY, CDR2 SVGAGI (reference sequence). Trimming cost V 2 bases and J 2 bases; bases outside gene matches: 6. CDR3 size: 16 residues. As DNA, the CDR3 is TGTGCCAGCAGTTACGAGACAGGGTACCGCAATCAGCCCCAGCATTTT. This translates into CASSYETGYRNQPQHF.

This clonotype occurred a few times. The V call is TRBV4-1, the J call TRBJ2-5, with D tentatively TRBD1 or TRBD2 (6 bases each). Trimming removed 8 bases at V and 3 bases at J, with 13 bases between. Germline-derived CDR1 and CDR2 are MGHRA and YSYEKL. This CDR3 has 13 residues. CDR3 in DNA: TGCGCCAGCGGCCGGGGGCTTAAAGAGACCCAGTACTTC. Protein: CASGRGLKETQYF.

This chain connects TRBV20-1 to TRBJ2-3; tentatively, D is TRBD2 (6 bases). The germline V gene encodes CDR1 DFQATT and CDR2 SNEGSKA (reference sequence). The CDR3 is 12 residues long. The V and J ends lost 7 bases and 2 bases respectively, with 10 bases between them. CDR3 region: CSETSLTDTQYF. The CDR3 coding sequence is TGCAGTGAGACTAGTCTCACAGATACGCAGTATTTT.

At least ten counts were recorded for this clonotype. The DNA of the CDR3 is TGTGCCAGCAGTGACGGAGTGGTGGACAGCTCCTACGAGCAGTACTTC. Residues: CASSDGVVDSSYEQYF. V gene TRBV25-1 combines with J gene TRBJ2-7, with a possible D match to TRBD1 (6 bases). The CDR3 is 16 amino acids. CDR1 is MGHDK and CDR2 is SYGVNS in the germline V gene. Trimming left V 3 bases short and J 0 bases short, with 15 bases between.

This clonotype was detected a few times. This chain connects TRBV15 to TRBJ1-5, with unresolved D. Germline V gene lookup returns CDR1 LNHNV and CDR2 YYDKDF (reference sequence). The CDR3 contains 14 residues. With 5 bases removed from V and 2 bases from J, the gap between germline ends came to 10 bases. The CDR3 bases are TGTGCCACCAGCCCTCGGGAGGGCAATCAGCCCCAGCATTTT. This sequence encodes CATSPREGNQPQHF.

This chain's CDR3 is CASSRPAELEQYF. The CDR3 DNA sequence: TGTGCCAGCAGCCGGCCCGCGGAATTAGAGCAGTACTTC. V gene TRBV6-5 combines with J gene TRBJ2-5; D is uncertain. Germline loops: CDR1 MNHEY, CDR2 SVGAGI. V lost 6 bases to trimming and J lost 11 bases, with 19 bases between them. There are 13 residues in the CDR3.

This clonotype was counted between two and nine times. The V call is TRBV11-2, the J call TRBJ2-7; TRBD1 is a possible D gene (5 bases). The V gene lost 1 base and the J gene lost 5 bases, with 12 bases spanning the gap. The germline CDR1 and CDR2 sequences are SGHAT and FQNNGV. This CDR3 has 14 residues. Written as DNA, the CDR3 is TGTGCCAGCAGCTTAGTCATCGGCAGGGACGAGCAGTACTTC. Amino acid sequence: CASSLVIGRDEQYF.

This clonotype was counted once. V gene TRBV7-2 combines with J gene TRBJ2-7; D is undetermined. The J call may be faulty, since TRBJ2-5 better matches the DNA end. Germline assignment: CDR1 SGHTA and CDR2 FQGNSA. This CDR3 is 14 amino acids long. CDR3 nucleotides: TGTGCCAGCAGCTTATCCGACATGCAAGAGACCCAGTACTTC. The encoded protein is CASSLSDMQETQYF.

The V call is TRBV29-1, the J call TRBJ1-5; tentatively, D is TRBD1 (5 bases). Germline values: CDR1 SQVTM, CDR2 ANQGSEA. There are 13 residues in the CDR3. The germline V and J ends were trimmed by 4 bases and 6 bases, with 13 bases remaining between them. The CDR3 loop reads CSVVFSGTQPQHF. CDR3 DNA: TGCAGCGTTGTCTTTTCAGGGACTCAGCCCCAGCATTTT.

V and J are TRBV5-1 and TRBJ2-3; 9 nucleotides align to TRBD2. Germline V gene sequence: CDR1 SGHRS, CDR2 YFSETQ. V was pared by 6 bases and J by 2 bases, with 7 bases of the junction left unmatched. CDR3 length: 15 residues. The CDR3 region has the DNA TGCGCCAGCAAATCCCCTAGCGGGGCCACAGATACGCAGTATTTT. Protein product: CASKSPSGATDTQYF.